A single sample gave rise to the 9 T cell receptor beta chains below, sequenced in a study of T cell clusters in autoimmune cytopenias (dated by TCRdb to between 2017 and 2020). For each sample, TRB amplification used 200 to 300 ng of peripheral blood genomic DNA, equal to 40,000 or so genome equivalents. These reads were obtained on an Illumina MiSeq. To amplify TRB rearrangements, a touch-down multiplex PCR protocol was run with the TRB-A and TRB-B primer pools combined in a single tube. Following TCRdb reprocessing, every CDR3 protein sequence forms one entry, and DNA is not provided. The sample table includes several thousand distinct CDR3 sequences. The ten top clones hold about 3.2% of the sample. Sequenced sample: peripheral blood. These receptors all stem from a human donor with an autoimmune cytopenia or autoimmune hepatitis (not recorded which).

This clonotype counts as medium-sized (0.01 to 0.1%) by frequency. This rearrangement joins TRBV12-3 or TRBV12-4 to TRBJ1-2; TCRdb indicates TRBD1, and absent DNA this call remains unverified. CDR3 length equals 14 residues. The CDR3: CASSLHRGVYGYTF.

Its frequency marks this clonotype as medium-sized. The chain employs TRBV24-1 and TRBJ2-1; the TCRdb call, TRBD1, lacks DNA for checking. This CDR3 is 16 amino acids long. CDR1 and CDR2 (germline): KGHDR, SFDVKD. The CDR3 here is CATSDLDGTKNNEQFF.

This clonotype is called medium-sized based on its frequency. The V gene is TRBV20-1, the J gene TRBJ2-1; TCRdb picks TRBD2, but there is no DNA to check that call. This CDR3 has 16 amino acids. The germline V gene encodes CDR1 DFQATT and CDR2 SNEGSKA (reference sequence). The CDR3 protein is CSARVGTSLSYNEQFF.

This chain links TRBV7-3 with TRBJ2-5; TCRdb reports TRBD1, a call that lacks DNA to check it against. CDR3 size: 13 residues. Per germline, CDR1 SGHTA and CDR2 FQGTGA. The CDR3 spells CASSGTGKETQYF.

Frequency places this clonotype as medium-sized (0.01 to 0.1%). V and J are TRBV18 and TRBJ2-7; the D call of TRBD2 rests on TCRdb alone, since no DNA is present to check it. The CDR3 loop spans 15 amino acids. From germline, CDR1 is KGHSH and CDR2 LQKENI. The CDR3 loop reads CASSPFGGSLDEQYF.

This clonotype is medium-sized by frequency. CDR3 loop: CASSHSVSSYNEQFF. The chain couples TRBV18 to TRBJ2-1. This CDR3 region has 15 residues. The germline V gene encodes CDR1 KGHSH and CDR2 LQKENI.

V usage is TRBV28 and J usage is TRBJ1-2. Germline V gives CDR1 MDHEN, CDR2 SYDVKM. The CDR3 runs to 15 residues. CDR3 protein: CASSEDSLGEYGYTF.

The genes are TRBV20-1 and TRBJ2-7; TCRdb lists TRBD2, though no DNA is available to test this call. CDR3 length: 14 residues. Germline assignment: CDR1 DFQATT and CDR2 SNEGSKA (reference sequence). CDR3 residues: CSALSDGGTYEQYF.

Its frequency marks this clonotype as medium-sized. V usage is TRBV6-5 and J usage is TRBJ1-1; TCRdb returns TRBD1, unconfirmable since there is no DNA. This CDR3 contains 15 residues. CDR1 and CDR2 (germline): MNHEY, SVGAGI. CDR3 sequence reads: CASSYPLGENTEAFF.